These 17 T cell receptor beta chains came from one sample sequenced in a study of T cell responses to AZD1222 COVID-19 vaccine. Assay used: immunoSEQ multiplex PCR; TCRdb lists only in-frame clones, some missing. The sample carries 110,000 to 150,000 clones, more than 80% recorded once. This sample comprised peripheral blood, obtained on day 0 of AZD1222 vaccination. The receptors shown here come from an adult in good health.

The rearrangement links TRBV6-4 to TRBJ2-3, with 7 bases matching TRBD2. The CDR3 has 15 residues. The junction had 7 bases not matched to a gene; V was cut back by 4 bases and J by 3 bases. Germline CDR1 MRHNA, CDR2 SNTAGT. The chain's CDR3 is CASSVIAGETDTQYF. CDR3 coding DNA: TGTGCCAGCAGTGTCATTGCGGGAGAAACAGATACGCAGTATTTT.

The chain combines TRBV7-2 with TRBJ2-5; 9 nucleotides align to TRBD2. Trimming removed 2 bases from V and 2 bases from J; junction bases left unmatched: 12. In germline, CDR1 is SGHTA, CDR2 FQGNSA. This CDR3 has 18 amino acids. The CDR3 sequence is CASSLRASGVYLQETQYF. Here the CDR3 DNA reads TGTGCCAGCAGCTTAAGGGCTAGCGGGGTGTATCTTCAAGAGACCCAGTACTTC.

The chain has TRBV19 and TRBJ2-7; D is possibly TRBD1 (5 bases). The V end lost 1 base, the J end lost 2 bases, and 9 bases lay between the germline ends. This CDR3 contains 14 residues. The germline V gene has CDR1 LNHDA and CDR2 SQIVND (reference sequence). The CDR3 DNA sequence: TGTGCCAGTAGTATAGCTACAGGCCCCTACGAGCAGTACTTC. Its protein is CASSIATGPYEQYF.

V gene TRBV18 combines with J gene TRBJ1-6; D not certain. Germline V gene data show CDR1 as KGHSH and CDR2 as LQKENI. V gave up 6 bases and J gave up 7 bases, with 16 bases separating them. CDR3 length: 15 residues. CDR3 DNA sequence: TGTGCCAGCTCTCGGGAGTCGGGCGAAAATTCACCCCTCCACTTT. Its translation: CASSRESGENSPLHF.

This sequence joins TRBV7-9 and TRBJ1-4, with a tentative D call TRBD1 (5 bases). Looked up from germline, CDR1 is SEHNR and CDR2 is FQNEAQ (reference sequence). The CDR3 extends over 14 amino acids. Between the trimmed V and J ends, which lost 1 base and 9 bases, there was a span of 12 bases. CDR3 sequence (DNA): TGTGCCAGCAGCTTAGGGCAGGGCGTTAAAAAACTGTTTTTT. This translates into CASSLGQGVKKLFF. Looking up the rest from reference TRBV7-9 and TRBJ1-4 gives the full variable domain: DTGVSQNPRHKITKRGQNVTFRCDPISEHNRLYWYRQTLGQGPEFLTYFQNEAQLEKSRLLSDRFSAERPKGSFSTLEIQRTEQGDSAMYLCASSLGQGVKKLFFGSGTQLSVL.

The CDR3 loop is CASSDDRGAVNTEAFF. In nucleotides, the CDR3 is TGTGCCAGCAGTGATGACAGGGGGGCTGTGAACACTGAAGCTTTCTTT. The rearrangement uses TRBV2 and TRBJ1-1; 9 nucleotides match TRBD1. Trimming at V came to 3 bases and at J to 0 bases, leaving 5 bases not matched to a gene. This CDR3 has 16 amino acids. Germline V gene lookup returns CDR1 SNHLY and CDR2 FYNNEI.

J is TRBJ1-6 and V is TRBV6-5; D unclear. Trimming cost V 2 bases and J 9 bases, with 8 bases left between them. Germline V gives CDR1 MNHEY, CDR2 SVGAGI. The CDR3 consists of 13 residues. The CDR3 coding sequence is TGTGCCAGCAGTTACCTCGCAGGTTCACCCCTCCACTTT. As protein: CASSYLAGSPLHF.

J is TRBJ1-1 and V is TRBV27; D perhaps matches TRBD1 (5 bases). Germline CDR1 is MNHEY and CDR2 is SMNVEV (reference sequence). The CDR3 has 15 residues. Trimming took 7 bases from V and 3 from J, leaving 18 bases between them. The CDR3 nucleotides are TGTGCCAGCAACTCCTGGCGGGGCAGGGACACTGAAGCTTTCTTT. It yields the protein CASNSWRGRDTEAFF.

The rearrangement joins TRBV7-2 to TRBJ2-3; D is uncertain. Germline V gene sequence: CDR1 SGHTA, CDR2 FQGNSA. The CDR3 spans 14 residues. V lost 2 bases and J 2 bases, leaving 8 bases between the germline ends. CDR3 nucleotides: TGTGCCAGCAGCTTAAACAGTCTCACAGATACGCAGTATTTT. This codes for CASSLNSLTDTQYF.

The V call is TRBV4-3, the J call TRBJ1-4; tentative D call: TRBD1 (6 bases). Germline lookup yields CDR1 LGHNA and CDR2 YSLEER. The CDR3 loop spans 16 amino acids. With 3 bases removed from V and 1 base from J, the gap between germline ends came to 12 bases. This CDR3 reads CASSQGARRTNEKLFF. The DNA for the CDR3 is TGCGCCAGCAGCCAGGGGGCGCGAAGAACTAATGAAAAACTGTTTTTT.

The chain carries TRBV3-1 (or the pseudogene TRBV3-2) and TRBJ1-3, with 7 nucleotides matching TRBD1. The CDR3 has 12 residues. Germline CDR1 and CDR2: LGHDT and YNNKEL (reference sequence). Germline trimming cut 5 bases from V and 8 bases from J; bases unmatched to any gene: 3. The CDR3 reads CASSDRVDTIYF. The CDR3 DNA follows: TGTGCCAGCAGCGACAGGGTAGACACCATATATTTT.

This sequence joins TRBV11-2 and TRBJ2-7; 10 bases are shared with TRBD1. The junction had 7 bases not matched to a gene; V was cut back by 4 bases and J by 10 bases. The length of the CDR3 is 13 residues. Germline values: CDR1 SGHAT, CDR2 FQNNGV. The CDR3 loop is CASSSDRGRKQYF. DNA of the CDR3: TGTGCCAGCAGCTCCGACAGGGGGCGAAAACAGTACTTC. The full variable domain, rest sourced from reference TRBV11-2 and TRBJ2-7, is EAGVAQSPRYKIIEKRQSVAFWCNPISGHATLYWYQQILGQGPKLLIQFQNNGVVDDSQLPKDRFSAERLKGVDSTLKIQPAKLEDSAVYLCASSSDRGRKQYFGPGTRLTVT.

The chain's CDR3 is CASSQDADTEAFF. DNA of the CDR3: TGCGCCAGCAGCCAAGATGCGGACACTGAAGCTTTCTTT. The rearrangement links TRBV4-3 to TRBJ1-1; unclear D gene. Germline values: CDR1 LGHNA, CDR2 YSLEER. The CDR3 is 13 amino acids. The V gene lost 0 bases and the J gene lost 3 bases, with 5 bases spanning the gap.

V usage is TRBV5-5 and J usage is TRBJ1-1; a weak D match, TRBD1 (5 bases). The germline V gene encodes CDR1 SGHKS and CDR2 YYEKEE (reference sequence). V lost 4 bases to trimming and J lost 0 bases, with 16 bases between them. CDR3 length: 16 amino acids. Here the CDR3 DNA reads TGTGCCAGCAGCCCGCAGCCTTGGGGGATGAACACTGAAGCTTTCTTT. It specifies CASSPQPWGMNTEAFF.

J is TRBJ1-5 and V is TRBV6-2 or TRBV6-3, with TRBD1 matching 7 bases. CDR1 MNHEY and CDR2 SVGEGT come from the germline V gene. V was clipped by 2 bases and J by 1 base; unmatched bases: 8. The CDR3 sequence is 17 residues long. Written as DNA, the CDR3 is TGTGCCAGCAGTTACGCGAGGACAGGTGTCAGCAATCAGCCCCAGCATTTT. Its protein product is CASSYARTGVSNQPQHF.

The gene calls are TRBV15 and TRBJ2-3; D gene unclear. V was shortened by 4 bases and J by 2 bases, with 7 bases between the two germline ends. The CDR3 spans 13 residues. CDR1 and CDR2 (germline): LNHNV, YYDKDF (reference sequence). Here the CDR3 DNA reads TGTGCCACCAGCACTAGATCCACAGATACGCAGTATTTT. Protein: CATSTRSTDTQYF.

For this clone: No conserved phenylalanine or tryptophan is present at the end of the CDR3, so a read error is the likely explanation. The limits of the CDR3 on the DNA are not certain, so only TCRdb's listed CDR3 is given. Here the CDR3 reads CASSPRTGPGWA. The chain recombines TRBV28 with TRBJ1-5; the DNA was not used to check the table's D call, TRBD1. Per the germline V gene, CDR1 is MDHEN and CDR2 is SYDVKM. The CDR3 has 12 residues if both end residues are counted.